This T cell receptor beta chain was documented in a study of radiation and T cells in renal cell carcinoma. Using immunoSEQ multiplex PCR, the repertoire was profiled, and TCRdb retains in-frame clones only, with some absent. The table has about 120,000 clones, 81% seen once; the top ten hold approximately 6.3%. Germline CDR1 SGHRS, CDR2 YFSETQ. The CDR3 is made up of 15 amino acids. V lost 3 bases to trimming and J lost 4 bases; unmatched junction nucleotides: 5. As for time point: blood 2 weeks post-SBRT. Treatment denoted: 15 Gy SBRT to primary tumor, nephrectomy 4 weeks later. The receptor was isolated from a man in his fifties or sixties with renal cell carcinoma. The sample here was blood, taken from a patient whose treatment included radiotherapy and nephrectomy. The V and J genes are TRBV5-1 and TRBJ2-1, with TRBD1 matching over 9 bases. CDR3 nucleotides: TGCGCCAGCAGCTCGGGACAGGGCGGGTACAATGAGCAGTTCTTC. Translated, it gives CASSSGQGGYNEQFF.